This entry is about one T cell receptor (beta chain). The entry originates in a study of technical replicates of blood from several donors. V lost 8 bases and J lost 2; bases outside the gene matches: 6. The germline CDR1 and CDR2 sequences are SGHRS and YFSETQ. The CDR3 is 13 amino acids. TCRdb's copy holds only in-frame clones and misses some; the assay was immunoSEQ multiplex PCR. Seen here are around 95,000 clones, about 94% observed once, and the top ten hold about 0.25%. The V call is TRBV5-1, the J call TRBJ1-1; 7 nucleotides match TRBD1. This receptor was identified in a human donor in good health. The sequencing input was T cells isolated from PBMCs. The CDR3 coding sequence is TGCGCCAGTCTCGGACAGGTTAACACTGAAGCTTTCTTT. Translated: CASLGQVNTEAFF.